The rows below give T cell receptor beta chains drawn from one sample of a study of beta chain features in type 1 diabetes. Method: immunoSEQ multiplex PCR; TCRdb's copy keeps in-frame clones and lacks some. In the table there are about 59,000 clones, approximately 59% of which are singletons. The sequencing sample was made of Tregs from blood. These receptors all come from a woman aged 18-30 years in good health. CDR3s include the opening cysteine and the closing phenylalanine or tryptophan. Fields, in order: clone size, D gene, J gene, V gene, CDR3 DNA, CDR3 protein. The D gene is left open where the match is weak. Size is stated for part of the rows, as once, few or many counts, or as a class when the clone is expanded.

>NA|TRBD1|TRBJ1-6|TRBV30
TGTGCCTGGGGTTTGGGACAGGGGTCCTATAATTCACCCCTCCACTTT
CAWGLGQGSYNSPLHF
>NA|NA|TRBJ1-2|TRBV27
TGTGCCAGCAGTTTAACAATGCGGGGGGCCTATGGCTACACCTTC
CASSLTMRGAYGYTF
>NA|NA|TRBJ2-1|TRBV7-2
TGTGCCAGCAGCTTTTACCTAAAGAATGAGCAGTTCTTC
CASSFYLKNEQFF
>NA|TRBD1|TRBJ1-2|TRBV5-6
TGTGCCAGCAGCTTGATAGGGGGCGAGGACTATGGCTACACCTTC
CASSLIGGEDYGYTF
>NA|TRBD1|TRBJ1-1|TRBV5-1
TGCGCCAGCAGCAAAATCAGGGGGAGTGAAGCTTTCTTT
CASSKIRGSEAFF
>NA|TRBD2|TRBJ2-3|TRBV14
TGTGCCAGCAGCCAGACAACTAGCGGTTTCACAGATACGCAGTATTTT
CASSQTTSGFTDTQYF
>few|NA|TRBJ1-2|TRBV11-2
TGTGCCAGCAGCTTTGGTACGGGCAGCGGTAGCGGCTACACCTTC
CASSFGTGSGSGYTF
>NA|TRBD2|TRBJ2-7|TRBV5-1
TGCGCCAGCAGCTGGACTAGCGGGGACCAATACGAGCAGTACTTC
CASSWTSGDQYEQYF
>NA|TRBD1|TRBJ1-1|TRBV7-8
TGTGCCAGCAGCTTAGGACAGGGCGGAGCTTTCTTT
CASSLGQGGAFF
>NA|NA|TRBJ2-7|TRBV7-6
TGTGCCAGCAGCCTGGGACATGGAGCCTACGAGCAGTACTTC
CASSLGHGAYEQYF
>few|NA|TRBJ2-1|TRBV19
TGTGCCAGTAGGTTCGACCGGAGGAACAATGAGCAGTTCTTC
CASRFDRRNNEQFF
>few|NA|TRBJ2-7|TRBV21-1
TGTGCCAGCAGCAAAGCTGGGACAGGGAGCTACGAGCAGTACTTC
CASSKAGTGSYEQYF
>NA|NA|TRBJ2-1|TRBV6-1
TGTGCCTCCAGGGGCTGGAATGAGCAGTTCTTC
CASRGWNEQFF
>NA|NA|TRBJ2-5|TRBV5-1
TGCGCCAGCAGCTTGGGGCTCGGGGAGACCCAGTACTTC
CASSLGLGETQYF
>NA|NA|TRBJ2-5|TRBV29-1
TGCAGCGTTGAAGGGACAGAAGAGACCCAGTACTTC
CSVEGTEETQYF
>NA|NA|TRBJ2-7|TRBV19
TGTGCCAGTAGTATGTCGGGGAACGAGCAGTACTTC
CASSMSGNEQYF
>NA|TRBD1|TRBJ1-2|TRBV5-1
TGCGCCAGCAGCTGGGAGGGACAGGCCGAGAACTATGGCTACACCTTC
CASSWEGQAENYGYTF
>few|NA|TRBJ2-7|TRBV5-1
TGCGCCAGCAGCGTGGGGCAGGGGACGGAGCAGTACTTC
CASSVGQGTEQYF
>NA|TRBD1|TRBJ1-2|TRBV19
TGTGCCAGTAGGGGACAGAACTATGGCTACACCTTC
CASRGQNYGYTF
>NA|NA|TRBJ1-2|TRBV2
TGTGCCAGCAGTGCGTCCAGCTATGGCTACACCTTC
CASSASSYGYTF
>NA|TRBD2|TRBJ2-3|TRBV6-1
TGTGCCAGCAGTGAAGGTGCGACTAGCGGGAGGGGAGGAGATACGCAGTATTTT
CASSEGATSGRGGDTQYF
>NA|TRBD2|TRBJ2-1|TRBV5-1
TGCGCCAGCAGCCCGGGACTAGCGACCTCCTACAATGAGCAGTTCTTC
CASSPGLATSYNEQFF
>NA|NA|TRBJ2-7|TRBV6-6
TGTGCCAGCAGTTACTCAGGCGGGACCTACGAGCAGTACTTC
CASSYSGGTYEQYF
>NA|NA|TRBJ2-5|TRBV5-5
TGTGCCAGCAGCTACACCGGGACAACAGAGACCCAGTACTTC
CASSYTGTTETQYF
>NA|NA|TRBJ2-7|TRBV4-1
TGCGCCAGCAGCCAAGGCGGCTACGAGCAGTACTTC
CASSQGGYEQYF